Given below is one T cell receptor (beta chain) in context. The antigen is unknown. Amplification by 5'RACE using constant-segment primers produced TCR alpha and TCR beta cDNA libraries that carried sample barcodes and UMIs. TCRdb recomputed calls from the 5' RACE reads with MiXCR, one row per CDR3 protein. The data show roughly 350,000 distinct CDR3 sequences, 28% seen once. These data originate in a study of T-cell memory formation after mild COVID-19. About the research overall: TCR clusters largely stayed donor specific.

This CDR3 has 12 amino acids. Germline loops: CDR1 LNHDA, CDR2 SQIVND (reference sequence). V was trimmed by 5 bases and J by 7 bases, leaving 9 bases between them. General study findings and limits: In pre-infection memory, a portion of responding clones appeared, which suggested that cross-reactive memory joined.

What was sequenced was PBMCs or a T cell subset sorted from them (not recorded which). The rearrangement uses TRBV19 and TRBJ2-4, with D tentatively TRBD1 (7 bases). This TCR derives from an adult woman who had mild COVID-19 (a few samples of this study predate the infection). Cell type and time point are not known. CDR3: CASSAGQNIQYF. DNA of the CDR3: TGTGCCAGTAGTGCGGGACAGAACATTCAGTACTTC.